This entry describes one T cell receptor beta chain. This sample stems from a study of a mutant IDH1 vaccine in newly diagnosed glioma. Background on the study: Averaging 40.4 years of age, treated patients were about 60% male and 37.5% female.

Libraries were prepared by immunoSEQ multiplex PCR; TCRdb keeps only in-frame clonotypes and omits some of them. The sample lists around 59,000 clones; approximately 92% were seen once. Documented time point: baseline, week 1 (first vaccination visit). The treatment denotes: pre-vaccination baseline after standard-of-care therapy. The ends were cut back, 0 bases at V and 9 bases at J, with 11 bases in the middle. Germline V CDR1 and CDR2: LGHNA, YSLEER. The CDR3 is made up of 13 amino acids. This chain joins TRBV4-3 and TRBJ2-5; no clear D gene. This material consisted of PBMCs, taken from a glioma patient treated with radiotherapy, temozolomide or both. This sequence originates from a man aged 50 to 59 with glioma. The CDR3 DNA follows: TGCGCCAGCAGCCAAGATTTAAGCGAGGCCCAGTACTTC. It encodes CASSQDLSEAQYF.